The clone carrying this T cell receptor (beta chain) was counted ten times or more. The antigen is undetermined. Authors of the study amplified TCR beta CDR3 regions from RNA transcripts. The HTBI set primed first-round TCR CDR3 RT-PCR. TCRdb processed the multiplex PCR reads anew with MiXCR; each CDR3 protein has one entry. The sample lists around 390,000 distinct CDR3 sequences; 14% were seen once. This entry is derived from a study of T cells in Graves' hyperthyroidism and ophthalmopathy. CDR3 length: 16 residues. V lost 4 bases and J lost 9, with 20 bases in between. CDR1 and CDR2 (germline): SGHRS, YFSETQ. Whole-study results and caveats: The model made its ophthalmopathy prediction, and onset followed a median approximately six months later. Stable hyperthyroidism was separated from ophthalmopathy by a model based on 13 V-J features.

The sequence was obtained from a woman aged 30 to 39 with Graves' ophthalmopathy. V and J are TRBV5-1 and TRBJ1-6; D gene ambiguous. Sequencing input: blood. The CDR3 DNA reads as TGCGCCAGCAGCCGGACTTTTACTACAGCTGCTTCACCCCTCCACTTT. It specifies CASSRTFTTAASPLHF.